These 20 T cell receptor beta chains share one sample of origin, sequenced in a study of T cell responses to AZD1222 COVID-19 vaccine. Some clones are missing from TCRdb's copy, which holds only in-frame ones; the method was immunoSEQ multiplex PCR. The repertoire includes approximately 150,000 clones, roughly 89% of them detected once, and 1.5% to 2% sits in the top ten. The sequenced sample was peripheral blood, obtained on day 0 of AZD1222 vaccination. These receptors were collected from an adult in good health.

V is TRBV6-6 and J is TRBJ1-2; D is uncertain. Between the trimmed V and J ends, which lost 0 bases and 1 base, there was a span of 3 bases. Germline CDR1 is MNHNY and CDR2 is SVGAGI (reference sequence). CDR3 length equals 13 residues. CDR3 DNA: TGTGCCAGCAGTTACTCGTATAACTATGGCTACACCTTC. This translates into CASSYSYNYGYTF.

The rearrangement uses TRBV5-1 and TRBJ2-2; 8 bases match TRBD2. The CDR3 loop spans 17 amino acids. V was clipped by 1 base and J by 0 bases; unmatched bases: 5. In germline, CDR1 is SGHRS, CDR2 YFSETQ. The DNA for the CDR3 is TGCGCCAGCAGCTTGACTAGCGGAGGACCGAACACCGGGGAGCTGTTTTTT. Protein sequence: CASSLTSGGPNTGELFF. Using reference TRBV5-1 and TRBJ2-2 for the parts outside the CDR3, the full variable domain is KAGVTQTPRYLIKTRGQQVTLSCSPISGHRSVSWYQQTPGQGLQFLFEYFSETQRNKGNFPGRFSGRQFSNSRSEMNVSTLELGDSALYLCASSLTSGGPNTGELFFGEGSRLTVL.

The gene calls are TRBV30 and TRBJ1-2; D is ambiguous. With 5 bases removed from V and 3 bases from J, the gap between germline ends came to 16 bases. From germline, CDR1 is GTSNPN and CDR2 SVGIG (reference sequence). The CDR3 spans 14 residues. CDR3 sequence reads: CAWGRLGKDYGYTF. The CDR3 DNA sequence: TGTGCCTGGGGTAGATTGGGAAAGGACTATGGCTACACCTTC.

The chain joins TRBV20-1 to TRBJ2-7; D uncertain. Germline V gives CDR1 DFQATT, CDR2 SNEGSKA (reference sequence). V was cut by 5 bases and J by 6 bases, with 11 bases left in between. The CDR3 runs to 11 residues. This CDR3 is CSASEWGEQYF. The CDR3 nucleotides read TGCAGTGCTTCGGAGTGGGGCGAGCAGTACTTC.

The chain recombines TRBV6-5 with TRBJ2-3, with D uncertain. Germline CDR1 and CDR2: MNHEY and SVGAGI. V was pared by 2 bases and J by 6 bases, with 12 bases between. CDR3 size: 14 residues. DNA of the CDR3: TGTGCCAGCAGTTACAGAGGAGACGAGGATACGCAGTATTTT. Its translation: CASSYRGDEDTQYF.

The genes are TRBV27 and TRBJ1-1; D remains ambiguous. Germline lookup yields CDR1 MNHEY and CDR2 SMNVEV (reference sequence). Trimming took off 0 bases at V and 1 base at J, with 9 bases between the two ends. The CDR3 covers 15 residues. The CDR3 loop reads CASSLSAGGNTEAFF. The CDR3 DNA reads TGTGCCAGCAGTTTATCGGCAGGAGGGAACACTGAAGCTTTCTTT.

The V call is TRBV5-1, the J call TRBJ2-7; D is ambiguous. Germline values: CDR1 SGHRS, CDR2 YFSETQ. This CDR3 contains 12 residues. Trimming took off 2 bases at V and 5 bases at J, with 8 bases between the two ends. CDR3 loop: CASSFNFNEQYF. CDR3 bases: TGCGCCAGCAGCTTCAATTTCAACGAGCAGTACTTC.

The J gene is TRBJ2-3, the V gene TRBV6-2 or TRBV6-3, with 8 bases identical to TRBD2. Germline V gene data show CDR1 as MNHEY and CDR2 as SVGEGT. Unmatched junction bases numbered 16, after V lost 2 bases and J lost 3 bases. The CDR3 loop spans 19 amino acids. As DNA, the CDR3 is TGTGCCAGCAGTTACCCTATAGGAGCGGGGGCCAGACCTACAGATACGCAGTATTTT. It encodes CASSYPIGAGARPTDTQYF.

The V and J genes are TRBV5-1 and TRBJ2-7; 11 nucleotides match TRBD2. Germline V gives CDR1 SGHRS, CDR2 YFSETQ. The CDR3 sequence is 16 residues long. The V and J ends lost 4 bases and 3 bases, in that order; junction bases with no gene match: 9. CDR3 sequence (DNA): TGCGCCAGCAGCCCATACGGGACTAGCGGCGGCTACGAGCAGTACTTC. This sequence encodes CASSPYGTSGGYEQYF. Variable domain in full (rest from reference TRBV5-1 and TRBJ2-7): KAGVTQTPRYLIKTRGQQVTLSCSPISGHRSVSWYQQTPGQGLQFLFEYFSETQRNKGNFPGRFSGRQFSNSRSEMNVSTLELGDSALYLCASSPYGTSGGYEQYFGPGTRLTVT.

V gene TRBV7-9 combines with J gene TRBJ2-2; D uncertain. Trimming left V 5 bases short and J 8 bases short, with 9 bases between. CDR3 length equals 12 residues. From germline, CDR1 is SEHNR and CDR2 FQNEAQ (reference sequence). CDR3 loop: CASSASLGELFF. The DNA for the CDR3 is TGTGCCAGCAGCGCCTCCCTTGGGGAGCTGTTTTTT. The variable domain in full, with the rest retrieved from reference TRBV7-9 and TRBJ2-2, is DTGVSQNPRHKITKRGQNVTFRCDPISEHNRLYWYRQTLGQGPEFLTYFQNEAQLEKSRLLSDRFSAERPKGSFSTLEIQRTEQGDSAMYLCASSASLGELFFGEGSRLTVL.

The chain recombines TRBV5-1 with TRBJ1-2, with D tentatively TRBD1 (6 bases). With 1 base removed from V and 5 bases from J, the gap between germline ends came to 18 bases. The CDR3 runs 16 residues. Per germline, CDR1 SGHRS and CDR2 YFSETQ. The CDR3: CASSLNGPGDGYGYTF. The CDR3 DNA follows: TGCGCCAGCAGCTTGAATGGACCAGGGGACGGTTATGGCTACACCTTC. Full variable domain (remainder filled in from reference TRBV5-1 and TRBJ1-2): KAGVTQTPRYLIKTRGQQVTLSCSPISGHRSVSWYQQTPGQGLQFLFEYFSETQRNKGNFPGRFSGRQFSNSRSEMNVSTLELGDSALYLCASSLNGPGDGYGYTFGSGTRLTVV.

The chain links TRBV6-2 or TRBV6-3 to TRBJ1-1; no firm D call. Germline lookup yields CDR1 MNHEY and CDR2 SVGEGT. V was pared by 4 bases and J by 5 bases, with 11 bases between. The CDR3 loop spans 13 amino acids. The CDR3 reads CASSLTMRTEAFF. The CDR3 nucleotides are TGTGCCAGCAGTTTGACAATGAGGACTGAAGCTTTCTTT.

The rearrangement joins TRBV6-5 to TRBJ1-5; maybe TRBD1 (6 bases). This CDR3 is 14 amino acids long. CDR1 is MNHEY, CDR2 SVGAGI, per germline. Trimming took off 6 bases at V and 3 bases at J, with 12 bases between the two ends. CDR3 amino acids: CASSSGTLNQPQHF. CDR3 nucleotides: TGTGCCAGCAGCTCCGGGACACTCAATCAGCCCCAGCATTTT.

The chain couples TRBV27 to TRBJ2-1, with D perhaps assigned TRBD1 or TRBD2 (5 bases each). The CDR3 totals 15 residues. The V gene lost 6 bases and the J gene lost 4 bases, with 16 bases spanning the gap. Germline assignment: CDR1 MNHEY and CDR2 SMNVEV (reference sequence). The CDR3 DNA is TGTGCCAGCAGCTGGGGGACGGAACAGTACAATGAGCAGTTCTTC. The encoded protein is CASSWGTEQYNEQFF.

V and J are TRBV5-6 and TRBJ2-1; no reliable D call. CDR1 and CDR2 (germline): SGHDT, YYEEEE. This CDR3 has 18 amino acids. With 2 bases removed from V and 0 bases from J, the gap between germline ends came to 18 bases. The CDR3 DNA is TGTGCCAGCAGCTTAGGCGGCCCCATGCCAAGCTCCTACAATGAGCAGTTCTTC. Encoded protein: CASSLGGPMPSSYNEQFF.

The sample holds one count of this clone. V and J are TRBV18 and TRBJ2-6, with D tentatively TRBD1 (6 bases). Germline V gives CDR1 KGHSH, CDR2 LQKENI. V was trimmed by 2 bases and J by 2 bases, leaving 7 bases between them. The CDR3 extends over 15 amino acids. CDR3 in amino acids: CASSPGGTGANVLTF. The CDR3, as DNA: TGTGCCAGCTCACCAGGGGGCACTGGGGCCAACGTCCTGACTTTC.

This chain links TRBV30 with TRBJ1-6; no reliable D call. Trimming took off 1 base at V and 0 bases at J, with 10 bases between the two ends. The germline gives CDR1 GTSNPN, CDR2 SVGIG (reference sequence). The CDR3 extends over 16 amino acids. The CDR3 sequence is CAWSEGRTSYNSPLHF. CDR3 nucleotide sequence: TGTGCCTGGAGTGAAGGACGGACCTCCTATAATTCACCCCTCCACTTT.

The V gene is TRBV28, the J gene TRBJ2-5; D might be TRBD2 (5 bases). The V gene's germline CDR1 is MDHEN and CDR2 SYDVKM. The CDR3 loop spans 15 amino acids. Between the trimmed V and J ends, which lost 3 bases and 5 bases, there was a span of 16 bases. CDR3 sequence (DNA): TGTGCCAGCAGTTTCAGCGGAAGCGCCCTCGAGACCCAGTACTTC. Residues: CASSFSGSALETQYF. Full variable domain (missing parts from reference TRBV28 and TRBJ2-5): DVKVTQSSRYLVKRTGEKVFLECVQDMDHENMFWYRQDPGLGLRLIYFSYDVKMKEKGDIPEGYSVSREKKERFSLILESASTNQTSMYLCASSFSGSALETQYFGPGTRLLVL.

The table lists this clone with a count of one. The chain uses TRBV29-1 and TRBJ2-1; 9 bases align to TRBD1. The CDR3 consists of 18 residues. Trimming cost V 1 base and J 8 bases; bases outside gene matches: 18. Germline loops: CDR1 SQVTM, CDR2 ANQGSEA. CDR3: CSVEVGTGRFFPSYEQFF. The DNA of the CDR3 is TGCAGCGTTGAAGTGGGGACAGGGAGGTTCTTTCCAAGCTATGAGCAGTTCTTC.

The chain links TRBV7-9 to TRBJ1-5; TRBD1 matches at 8 bases. Germline V gene data show CDR1 as SEHNR and CDR2 as FQNEAQ (reference sequence). The CDR3 sequence is 17 residues long. The J segment lost 2 bases and the V segment lost 1 base, leaving 7 bases of the junction unmatched. The CDR3 bases are TGTGCCAGCAGCTTAGGTAGGGACAGGAGGGGCAATCAGCCCCAGCATTTT. This sequence encodes CASSLGRDRRGNQPQHF.